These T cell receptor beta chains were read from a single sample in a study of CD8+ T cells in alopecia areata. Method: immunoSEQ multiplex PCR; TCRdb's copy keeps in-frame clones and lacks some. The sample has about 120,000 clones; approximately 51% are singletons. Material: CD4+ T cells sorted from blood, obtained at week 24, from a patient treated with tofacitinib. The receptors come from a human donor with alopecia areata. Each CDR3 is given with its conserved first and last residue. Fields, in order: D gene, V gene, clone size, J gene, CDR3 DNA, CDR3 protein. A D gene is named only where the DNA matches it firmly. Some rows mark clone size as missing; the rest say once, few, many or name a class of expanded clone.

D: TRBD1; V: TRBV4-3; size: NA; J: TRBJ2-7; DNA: TGCGCCAGCAGCCAAGATGGACGGCGGACAGGGGGCTCTTACGAGCAGTACTTC; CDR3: CASSQDGRRTGGSYEQYF
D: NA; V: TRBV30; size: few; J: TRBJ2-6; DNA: TGTGCCTGGAGTGTATTCTCTGGGGCCAACGTCCTGACTTTC; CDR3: CAWSVFSGANVLTF
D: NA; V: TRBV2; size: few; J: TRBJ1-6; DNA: TGTGCCAGCAGGACCGGGGATAATTCACCCCTCCACTTT; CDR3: CASRTGDNSPLHF
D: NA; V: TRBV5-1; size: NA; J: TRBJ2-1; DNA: TGCGCCAGCAGCTTGGAACAACTCTCCTACAATGAGCAGTTCTTC; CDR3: CASSLEQLSYNEQFF
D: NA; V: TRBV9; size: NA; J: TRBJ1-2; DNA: TGTGCCAGCAGCGTCCGGGACCGCTCTAACTATGGCTACACCTTC; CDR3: CASSVRDRSNYGYTF
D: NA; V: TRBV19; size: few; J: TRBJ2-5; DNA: TGTGCCAGTAGTCCCTGGGGGGCCCAAGAGACCCAGTACTTC; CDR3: CASSPWGAQETQYF
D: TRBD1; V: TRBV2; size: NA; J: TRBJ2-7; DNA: TGTGCCAGCAGTGCCGACTCGCCAGGGACAGCGAGCTCCTACGAGCAGTACTTC; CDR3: CASSADSPGTASSYEQYF
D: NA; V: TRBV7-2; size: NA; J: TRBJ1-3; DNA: TGTGCCAGCAGCTTGTTGGGGAGGGTTGGAAACACCATATATTTT; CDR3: CASSLLGRVGNTIYF
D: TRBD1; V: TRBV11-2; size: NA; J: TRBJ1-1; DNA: TGTGCCAGCGCCTCCAGGGGGAGGAACACTGAAGCTTTCTTT; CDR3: CASASRGRNTEAFF
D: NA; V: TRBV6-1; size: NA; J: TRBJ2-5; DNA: TGTGCCAGCAGTGCCGGGGGGCCGGGCGAGACCCAGTACTTC; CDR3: CASSAGGPGETQYF
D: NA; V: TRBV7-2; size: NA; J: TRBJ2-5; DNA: TGTGCCAGCAGCCCTTCGGGATTCGGCGGGGCCAGAGAAGAGACCCAGTACTTC; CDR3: CASSPSGFGGAREETQYF
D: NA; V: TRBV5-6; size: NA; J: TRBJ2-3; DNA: TGTGCCAGCAGCCAATTAGGTCCCACAGGAGATACGCAGTATTTT; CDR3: CASSQLGPTGDTQYF
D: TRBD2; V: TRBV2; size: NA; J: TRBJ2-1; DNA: TGTGCCAGCAGTTCTCGGGGGGGACCCTACAATGAGCAGTTCTTC; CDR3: CASSSRGGPYNEQFF
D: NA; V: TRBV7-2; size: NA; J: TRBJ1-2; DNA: TGTGCCAGCAGCTTAGGATCTGCTAACTATGGCTACACCTTC; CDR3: CASSLGSANYGYTF
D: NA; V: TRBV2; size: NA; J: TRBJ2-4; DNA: TGTGCCAGCAGCCAGGACACTTCGCCAAAACAGTACTTC; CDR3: CASSQDTSPKQYF
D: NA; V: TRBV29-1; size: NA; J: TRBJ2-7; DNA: TGCAGCGTTGAGGGACACACCTACGAGCAGTACTTC; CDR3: CSVEGHTYEQYF
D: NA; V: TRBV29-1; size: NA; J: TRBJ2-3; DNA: TGCAGCGCGTTTGGACAGAGCACAGATACGCAGTATTTT; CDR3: CSAFGQSTDTQYF
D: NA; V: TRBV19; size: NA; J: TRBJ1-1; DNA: TGTGCCAGTAGTATCAGTGTGGCAGTGAACACTGAAGCTTTCTTT; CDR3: CASSISVAVNTEAFF
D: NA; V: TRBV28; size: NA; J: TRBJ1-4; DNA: TGTGCCAGCAGTGCCGTTGAAAAACTGTTTTTT; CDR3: CASSAVEKLFF
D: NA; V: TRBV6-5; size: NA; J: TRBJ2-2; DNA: TGTGCCAGCAGTTACGGCTCTCCGGGATTGGCCGGGGAGCTGTTTTTT; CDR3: CASSYGSPGLAGELFF
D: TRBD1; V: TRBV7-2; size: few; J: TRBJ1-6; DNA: TGTGCCAGCAGCCTGACAGGGCCTAATACCCTCCACTTT; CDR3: CASSLTGPNTLHF
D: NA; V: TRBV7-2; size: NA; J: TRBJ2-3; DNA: TGTGCCAGCAGCCTCCGCCGGGACACAGATACGCAGTATTTT; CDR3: CASSLRRDTDTQYF
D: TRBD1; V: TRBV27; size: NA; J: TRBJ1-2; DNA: TGTGCCAGCAGTCAACGCCTGGGACAGTCTTACTACACCTTC; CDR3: CASSQRLGQSYYTF
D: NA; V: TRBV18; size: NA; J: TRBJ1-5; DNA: TGTGCCAGCTCCCCGGGGGACCGCCTGCATTTT; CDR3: CASSPGDRLHF
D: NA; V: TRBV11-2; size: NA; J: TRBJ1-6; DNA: TGTGCCAGCAGTCAAATCCTTTCACCCCTCCACTTT; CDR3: CASSQILSPLHF
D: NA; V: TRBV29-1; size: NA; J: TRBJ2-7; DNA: TGCAGCGTTGAAACGCCCCGACGAGGGGCCTACGAGCAGTACTTC; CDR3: CSVETPRRGAYEQYF